Listed here are 13 T cell receptor beta chains from one sample, sequenced in a study of tumor T cells in aggressive B-cell lymphoma. The table came from immunoSEQ multiplex PCR; TCRdb's copy has only in-frame clones and leaves some out. This sample has 9,500 to 10,000 clones; 85% occur once, and the top ten carry approximately 4.3%. Sequenced material: tumor tissue. These TCRs come from an adult with diffuse large B cell lymphoma.

The sample holds a few counts of this clone. This rearrangement joins TRBV19 to TRBJ2-4; 11 bases match TRBD1. The CDR3 covers 14 residues. Germline V gives CDR1 LNHDA, CDR2 SQIVND (reference sequence). V was clipped by 10 bases and J by 7 bases; unmatched bases: 9. The CDR3 coding sequence is TGTGCCACAGGGACAGGGGGTATAGTGAACATTCAGTACTTC. It specifies CATGTGGIVNIQYF.

This rearrangement joins TRBV25-1 to TRBJ2-5; 12 bases match TRBD2. The J call is doubtful: the DNA matches TRBJ2-7 better. Germline loops: CDR1 MGHDK, CDR2 SYGVNS. The CDR3 length is 15 residues. DNA for the CDR3: TGTGCCAGCAGTGACCCCGGACTAGCGGGAAACGAGCAGTACTTC. Protein product: CASSDPGLAGNEQYF.

The chain combines TRBV19 with TRBJ1-5, with D perhaps TRBD1 (6 bases). The V and J ends lost 4 bases and 6 bases respectively, with 10 bases between them. The CDR3 is made up of 13 amino acids. Germline V gene sequence: CDR1 LNHDA, CDR2 SQIVND (reference sequence). This chain's CDR3 is CASSNRVTQPQHF. Here the CDR3 DNA reads TGTGCCAGTAGTAACAGGGTTACTCAGCCCCAGCATTTT.

The chain recombines TRBV5-1 with TRBJ2-1; 8 nucleotides match TRBD2. CDR3 size: 14 residues. The ends lost 1 base at V and 9 bases at J; junction bases unmatched: 6. From germline, CDR1 is SGHRS and CDR2 YFSETQ. The CDR3 region is CASSLTGGGGEQFF. The CDR3 nucleotides read TGCGCCAGCAGCTTGACGGGAGGGGGGGGTGAGCAGTTCTTC.

This chain connects TRBV18 to TRBJ2-3, with 7 nucleotides matching TRBD2. Germline V gene sequence: CDR1 KGHSH, CDR2 LQKENI. The CDR3 contains 14 residues. With 1 base clipped from V and 4 bases from J, the junction kept 2 bases outside the gene matches. In nucleotides, the CDR3 is TGTGCCAGCTCACCACAGGGGAGGGCAGATACGCAGTATTTT. Translation: CASSPQGRADTQYF.

This chain joins TRBV7-9 and TRBJ2-2; a possible D gene is TRBD2 (5 bases). This CDR3 is 18 amino acids long. V lost 7 bases to trimming and J lost 5 bases, with 26 bases between them. CDR1 and CDR2 (germline): SEHNR, FQNEAQ (reference sequence). The CDR3 is CASNHRTLPGVKTGELFF. The CDR3 DNA is TGTGCCAGCAACCATAGGACTCTACCCGGGGTAAAAACCGGGGAGCTGTTTTTT. Supplemented by reference TRBV7-9 and TRBJ2-2, the full variable domain reads DTGVSQNPRHKITKRGQNVTFRCDPISEHNRLYWYRQTLGQGPEFLTYFQNEAQLEKSRLLSDRFSAERPKGSFSTLEIQRTEQGDSAMYLCASNHRTLPGVKTGELFFGEGSRLTVL.

The V call is TRBV11-2, the J call TRBJ2-2; D perhaps matches TRBD1 (6 bases). Germline values: CDR1 SGHAT, CDR2 FQNNGV. The CDR3 spans 15 residues. Trimming stripped 3 bases from V and 0 bases from J, with 8 bases between. CDR3 region: CASSFYRANTGELFF. The CDR3 region has the DNA TGTGCCAGCAGCTTCTACAGGGCGAACACCGGGGAGCTGTTTTTT.

V is TRBV19 and J is TRBJ1-1; D unresolved. V lost 10 bases and J 5 bases, leaving 14 bases between the germline ends. The germline CDR1 and CDR2 sequences are LNHDA and SQIVND (reference sequence). The CDR3 consists of 12 residues. The CDR3 sequence is CAISPGRTEAFF. CDR3 DNA sequence: TGTGCCATTTCGCCCGGCAGGACTGAAGCTTTCTTT.

V and J are TRBV7-9 and TRBJ2-7, with D maybe TRBD2 (5 bases). The CDR3 is 13 amino acids. Germline-derived CDR1 and CDR2 are SEHNR and FQNEAQ (reference sequence). Trimming pared 5 bases from V and 1 base from J, leaving 9 bases between. For the CDR3, the DNA is TGTGCCAGCAGCCCGACTACTTCCTACGAGCAGTACTTC. Protein sequence: CASSPTTSYEQYF.

The V call is TRBV16, the J call TRBJ1-1; a possible D gene is TRBD1 (5 bases). The germline V gene has CDR1 KGHSY and CDR2 FQNENV. V lost 4 bases and J 11 bases, leaving 32 bases between the germline ends. The CDR3 runs 18 residues. The CDR3 DNA reads TGTGCCAGCAGCCGTACTATCCTACAAGGTCTAAGTGAAGGGGTTGCTTTCTTT. Protein: CASSRTILQGLSEGVAFF.

This clone was detected only once. The genes are TRBV5-8 and TRBJ1-5; 7 bases are shared with TRBD1. Germline assignment: CDR1 SGHTS and CDR2 YDEGEE. Trimming cost V 4 bases and J 6 bases; bases outside gene matches: 10. The CDR3 consists of 15 residues. This CDR3 reads CASSPRTGFGQPQHF. The CDR3 coding sequence is TGTGCCAGCAGCCCCAGGACAGGATTCGGTCAGCCCCAGCATTTT.

This clone turned up a few times. The chain joins TRBV28 to TRBJ1-5; tentatively, D is TRBD1 (5 bases). V lost 4 bases, J lost 7 bases, and 11 bases lay in between. Germline CDR1 and CDR2: MDHEN and SYDVKM. The CDR3 extends over 13 amino acids. DNA for the CDR3: TGTGCCAGCAGTTCCTCAGGGAACCAGCCCCAGCATTTT. This sequence encodes CASSSSGNQPQHF.

The chain combines TRBV6-6 with TRBJ1-1, with 8 positions matching TRBD1. Germline values: CDR1 MNHNY, CDR2 SVGAGI (reference sequence). The CDR3 is 14 amino acids. With V trimmed by 5 bases and J by 1 base, 3 bases remained unmatched. In DNA form, the CDR3 reads TGTGCCAGCAGTAGCGGACAGGGGAACACTGAAGCTTTCTTT. Translation: CASSSGQGNTEAFF.